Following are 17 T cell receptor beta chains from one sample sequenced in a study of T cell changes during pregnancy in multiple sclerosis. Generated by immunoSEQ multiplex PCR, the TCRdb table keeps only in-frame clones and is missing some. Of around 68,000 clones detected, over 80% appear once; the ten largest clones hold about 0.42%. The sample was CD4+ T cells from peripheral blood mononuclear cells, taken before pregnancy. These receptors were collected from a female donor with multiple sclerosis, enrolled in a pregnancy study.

The CDR3 coding sequence is TGTGCCAGCAGTCGACAGGGGGCGGGTAATGAAAAACTGTTTTTT. Translation gives CASSRQGAGNEKLFF. V usage is TRBV6-1 and J usage is TRBJ1-4; 10 positions match TRBD1. Per the germline V gene, CDR1 is MNHNS and CDR2 is SASEGT. Trimming took 5 bases from V and 4 from J; bases not matched to a gene: 4. The CDR3 contains 15 residues.

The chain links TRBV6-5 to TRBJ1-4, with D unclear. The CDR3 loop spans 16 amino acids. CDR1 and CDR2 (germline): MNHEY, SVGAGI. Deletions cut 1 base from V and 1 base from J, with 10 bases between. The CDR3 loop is CASSYYKHQTNEKLFF. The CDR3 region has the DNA TGTGCCAGCAGTTACTATAAGCACCAAACTAATGAAAAACTGTTTTTT.

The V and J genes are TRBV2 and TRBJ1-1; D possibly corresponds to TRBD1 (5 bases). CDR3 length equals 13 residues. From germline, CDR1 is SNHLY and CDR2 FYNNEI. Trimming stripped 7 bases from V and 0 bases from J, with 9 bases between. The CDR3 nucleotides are TGTGCCAGCAAAGGGGATATGAACACTGAAGCTTTCTTT. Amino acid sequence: CASKGDMNTEAFF.

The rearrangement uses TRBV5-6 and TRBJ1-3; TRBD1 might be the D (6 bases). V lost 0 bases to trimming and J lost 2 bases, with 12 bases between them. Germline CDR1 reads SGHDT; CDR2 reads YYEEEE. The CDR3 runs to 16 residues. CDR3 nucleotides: TGTGCCAGCAGCTTGGATGGGGGGGCAACTGGAAACACCATATATTTT. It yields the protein CASSLDGGATGNTIYF.

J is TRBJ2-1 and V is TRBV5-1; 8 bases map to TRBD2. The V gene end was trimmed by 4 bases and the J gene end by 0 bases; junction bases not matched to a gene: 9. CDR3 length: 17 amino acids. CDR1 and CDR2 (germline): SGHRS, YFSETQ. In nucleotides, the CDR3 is TGCGCCAGCAGCCTCTTTAGCGGGACAAGCTCCTACAATGAGCAGTTCTTC. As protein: CASSLFSGTSSYNEQFF.

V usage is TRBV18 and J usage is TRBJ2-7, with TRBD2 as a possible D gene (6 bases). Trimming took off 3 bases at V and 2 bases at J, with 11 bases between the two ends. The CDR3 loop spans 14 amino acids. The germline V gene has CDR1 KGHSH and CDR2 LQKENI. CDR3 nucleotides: TGTGCCAGCTCACCGGGACTCAGTACCTACGAGCAGTACTTC. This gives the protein CASSPGLSTYEQYF. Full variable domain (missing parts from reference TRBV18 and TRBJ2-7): NAGVMQNPRHLVRRRGQEARLRCSPMKGHSHVYWYRQLPEEGLKFMVYLQKENIIDESGMPKERFSAEFPKEGPSILRIQQVVRGDSAAYFCASSPGLSTYEQYFGPGTRLTVT.

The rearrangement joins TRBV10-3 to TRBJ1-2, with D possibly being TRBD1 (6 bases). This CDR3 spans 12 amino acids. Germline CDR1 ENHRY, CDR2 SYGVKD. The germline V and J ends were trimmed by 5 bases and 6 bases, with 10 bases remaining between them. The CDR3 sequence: CAISPNRDGYTF. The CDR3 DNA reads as TGTGCCATCAGTCCAAACAGGGATGGCTACACCTTC.

CDR3 in DNA: TGTGCCAGCAGTCAGGGATCTAACTATGGCTACACCTTC. Translated, it gives CASSQGSNYGYTF. V and J are TRBV6-1 and TRBJ1-2; D is perhaps TRBD1 (5 bases). Deletions cut 5 bases from V and 0 bases from J, with 7 bases between. The CDR3 extends over 13 amino acids. Germline V gene data show CDR1 as MNHNS and CDR2 as SASEGT.

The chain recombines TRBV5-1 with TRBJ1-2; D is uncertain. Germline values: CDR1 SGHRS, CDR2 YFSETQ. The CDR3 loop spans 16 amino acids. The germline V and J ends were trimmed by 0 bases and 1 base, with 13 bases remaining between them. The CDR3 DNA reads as TGCGCCAGCAGCTTGGGACAAGCAATTATTAACTATGGCTACACCTTC. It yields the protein CASSLGQAIINYGYTF. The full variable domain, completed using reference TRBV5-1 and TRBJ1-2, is KAGVTQTPRYLIKTRGQQVTLSCSPISGHRSVSWYQQTPGQGLQFLFEYFSETQRNKGNFPGRFSGRQFSNSRSEMNVSTLELGDSALYLCASSLGQAIINYGYTFGSGTRLTVV.

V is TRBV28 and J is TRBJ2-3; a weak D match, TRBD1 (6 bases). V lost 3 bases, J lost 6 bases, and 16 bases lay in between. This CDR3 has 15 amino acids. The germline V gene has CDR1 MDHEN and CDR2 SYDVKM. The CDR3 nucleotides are TGTGCCAGCAGTTTTAGGGGACACTCACTCGATACGCAGTATTTT. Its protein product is CASSFRGHSLDTQYF.

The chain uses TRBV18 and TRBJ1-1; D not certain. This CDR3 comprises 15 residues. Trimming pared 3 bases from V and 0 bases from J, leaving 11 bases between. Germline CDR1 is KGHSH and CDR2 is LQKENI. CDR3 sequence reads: CASSPGGRMNTEAFF. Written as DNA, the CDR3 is TGTGCCAGCTCACCCGGAGGCAGGATGAACACTGAAGCTTTCTTT.

CDR3 residues: CAISVDSDSPLHF. Written as DNA, the CDR3 is TGTGCCATCAGTGTGGACAGCGACTCACCCCTCCACTTT. The J gene is TRBJ1-6, the V gene TRBV10-3; a weak D match, TRBD1 (6 bases). V lost 4 bases to trimming and J lost 10 bases, with 11 bases between them. Per germline, CDR1 ENHRY and CDR2 SYGVKD. The CDR3 extends over 13 amino acids.

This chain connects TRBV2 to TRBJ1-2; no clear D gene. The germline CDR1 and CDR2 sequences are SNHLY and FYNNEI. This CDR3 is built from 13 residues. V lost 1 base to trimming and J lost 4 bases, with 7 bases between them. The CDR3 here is CASSEGQFYGYTF. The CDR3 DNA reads TGTGCCAGCAGTGAAGGGCAGTTCTATGGCTACACCTTC.

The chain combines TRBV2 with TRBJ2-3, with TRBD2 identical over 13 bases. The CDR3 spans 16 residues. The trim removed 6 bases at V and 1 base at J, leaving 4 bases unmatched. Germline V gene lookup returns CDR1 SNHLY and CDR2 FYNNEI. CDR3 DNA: TGTGCCAGCAGCACTGGACTAGCGGGAGGCACAGATACGCAGTATTTT. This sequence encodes CASSTGLAGGTDTQYF.

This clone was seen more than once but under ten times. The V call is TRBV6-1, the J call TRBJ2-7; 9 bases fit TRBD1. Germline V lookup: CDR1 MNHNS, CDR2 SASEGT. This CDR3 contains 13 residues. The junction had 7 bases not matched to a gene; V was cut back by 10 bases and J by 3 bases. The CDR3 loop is CATCLTGGYEQYF. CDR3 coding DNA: TGTGCCACGTGTTTGACAGGGGGCTACGAGCAGTACTTC.

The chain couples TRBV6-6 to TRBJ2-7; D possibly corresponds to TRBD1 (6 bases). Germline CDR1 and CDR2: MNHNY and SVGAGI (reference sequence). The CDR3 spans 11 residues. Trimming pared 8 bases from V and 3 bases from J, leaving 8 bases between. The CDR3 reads CASSGDYEQYF. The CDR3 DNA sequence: TGTGCCAGCTCAGGGGACTACGAGCAGTACTTC.

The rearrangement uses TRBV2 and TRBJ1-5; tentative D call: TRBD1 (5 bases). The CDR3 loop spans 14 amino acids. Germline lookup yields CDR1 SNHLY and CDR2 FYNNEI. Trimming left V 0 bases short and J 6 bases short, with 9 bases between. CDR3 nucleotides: TGTGCCAGCAGTGAAGCGGGAGGGGTTCAGCCCCAGCATTTT. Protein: CASSEAGGVQPQHF.